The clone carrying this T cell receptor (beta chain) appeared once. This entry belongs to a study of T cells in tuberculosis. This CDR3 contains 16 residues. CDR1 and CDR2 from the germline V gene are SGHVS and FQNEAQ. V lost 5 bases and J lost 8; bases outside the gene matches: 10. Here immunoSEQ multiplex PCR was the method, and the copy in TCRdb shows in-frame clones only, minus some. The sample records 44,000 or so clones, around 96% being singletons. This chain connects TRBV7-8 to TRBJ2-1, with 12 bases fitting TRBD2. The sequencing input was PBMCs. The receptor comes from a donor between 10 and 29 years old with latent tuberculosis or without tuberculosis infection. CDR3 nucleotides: TGTGCCAGCAGCCCATCGACTAGCGGGAGAGGGTATGAGCAGTTCTTC. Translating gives CASSPSTSGRGYEQFF. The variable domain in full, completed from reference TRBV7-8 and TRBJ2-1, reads GAGVSQSPRYKVAKRGQDVALRCDPISGHVSLFWYQQALGQGPEFLTYFQNEAQLDKSGLPSDRFFAERPEGSVSTLKIQRTQQEDSAVYLCASSPSTSGRGYEQFFGPGTRLTVL.